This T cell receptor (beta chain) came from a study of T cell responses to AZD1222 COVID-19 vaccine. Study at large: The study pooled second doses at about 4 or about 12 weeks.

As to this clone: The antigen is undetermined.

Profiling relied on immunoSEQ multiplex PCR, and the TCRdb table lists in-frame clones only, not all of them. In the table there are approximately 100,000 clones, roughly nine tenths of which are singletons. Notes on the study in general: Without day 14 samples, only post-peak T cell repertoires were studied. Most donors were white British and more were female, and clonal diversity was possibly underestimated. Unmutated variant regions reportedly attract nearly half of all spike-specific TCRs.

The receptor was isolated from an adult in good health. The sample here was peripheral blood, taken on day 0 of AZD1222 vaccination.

CDR3: CASSLQRTSYEQYF. CDR3 sequence (DNA): TGTGCCAGCAGCCTCCAAAGGACCTCCTACGAGCAGTACTTC. J is TRBJ2-7 and V is TRBV3-1 (or the pseudogene TRBV3-2); D unclear. The V end was cut by 4 bases, the J end by 0 bases, with 10 bases between. Germline V CDR1 and CDR2: LGHDT, YNNKEL (reference sequence). CDR3 length equals 14 residues.